The present T cell receptor (beta chain) was sequenced within a study of T cells in Graves' hyperthyroidism and ophthalmopathy. In its sample, this clonotype was seen a few times. The V end lost 3 bases, the J end lost 2 bases, and 11 bases lay between the germline ends. Germline V gene data show CDR1 as DFQATT and CDR2 as SNEGSKA (reference sequence). The CDR3 consists of 13 residues. Amplification of TCR beta CDR3 regions used RNA as the template. HTBI primers were employed in a first-round RT-PCR of the TCR CDR3. TCRdb passed the multiplex PCR reads through MiXCR, listing each CDR3 protein once. Among 500,000 or so distinct CDR3 sequences, more than 15% were seen once, and the ten largest hold 17%.

Sequencing was done on a sample of blood. This rearrangement joins TRBV20-1 to TRBJ2-7, with D possibly being TRBD1 (6 bases). The TCR was taken from a young woman with Graves' ophthalmopathy. CDR3 nucleotides: TGCAGTGCTAGGGGGACATCTACCTACGAGCAGTACTTC. This gives the protein CSARGTSTYEQYF.